The 10 T cell receptor beta chains presented below share a single source sample, sequenced in a study of shared clonotypes between healthy human individuals. Assay used: immunoSEQ multiplex PCR; TCRdb lists only in-frame clones, some missing. The table records around 2.1 million clones, roughly 91% of them present only once. Cells designated naive CD8 were CD45RO-negative and were positively selected for CCR7, with terminally differentiated effector memory CD45RA+ cells excluded. Material for sequencing was naive CD8+ T cells from PBMCs. The receptors derive from a man aged 18 to 30 in good health. Some clones in this sample may be carry-over from other donors' samples.

The genes are TRBV27 and TRBJ1-6; D is unresolved. This CDR3 has 13 residues. Germline-derived CDR1 and CDR2 are MNHEY and SMNVEV (reference sequence). Trimming cost V 4 bases and J 14 bases, with 15 bases left between them. CDR3 sequence (DNA): TGTGCCAGCAGTTCCCCCGGACCGGGTGCCCTCCACTTT. Protein product: CASSSPGPGALHF.

This chain uses TRBV15 with TRBJ2-7; TRBD1 or TRBD2 may be the D gene (6 bases each). V was cut by 9 bases and J by 0 bases, with 9 bases left in between. The CDR3 spans 12 residues. The germline CDR1 and CDR2 sequences are LNHNV and YYDKDF (reference sequence). CDR3 sequence reads: CATRGDSYEQYF. CDR3 bases: TGTGCCACGAGGGGGGACTCCTACGAGCAGTACTTC.

The V gene is TRBV5-8, the J gene TRBJ2-7, with 7 bases matching TRBD2. With V trimmed by 4 bases and J by 1 base, 11 bases remained unmatched. The CDR3 is 16 residues long. Germline V gene data show CDR1 as SGHTS and CDR2 as YDEGEE. The chain's CDR3 is CASSALIVAGSYEQYF. CDR3 nucleotide sequence: TGTGCCAGCAGCGCCCTCATTGTAGCGGGTTCCTACGAGCAGTACTTC.

This clone was recorded once. V gene TRBV7-6 combines with J gene TRBJ2-3, with 10 bases that match TRBD1. With 6 bases clipped from V and 0 bases from J, the junction kept 18 bases outside the gene matches. Germline V lookup: CDR1 SGHVS, CDR2 FNYEAQ. The CDR3 loop spans 20 amino acids. The CDR3 region has the DNA TGTGCCAGCAGTTCCCGACAGGGGGCTACTAGCGGAGCTAGCACAGATACGCAGTATTTT. It translates to CASSSRQGATSGASTDTQYF.

This sequence joins TRBV15 and TRBJ1-3, with a weak D call TRBD1 (6 bases). Germline assignment: CDR1 LNHNV and CDR2 YYDKDF (reference sequence). V lost 5 bases to trimming and J lost 4 bases, with 27 bases between them. The CDR3 spans 19 residues. The CDR3, as DNA: TGTGCCACCAGCCTCATTCCTCGGGGGGGCAGCAAGAAAGGAAACACCATATATTTT. This translates into CATSLIPRGGSKKGNTIYF.

V and J are TRBV19 and TRBJ2-3, with a weak D call TRBD2 (5 bases). CDR1 and CDR2 from the germline V gene are LNHDA and SQIVND (reference sequence). V was trimmed by 6 bases and J by 6 bases, leaving 13 bases between them. The CDR3 runs to 13 residues. The CDR3 bases are TGTGCCAGTAGCACTAGACAAGCGGATACGCAGTATTTT. Amino acid sequence: CASSTRQADTQYF.

This sequence joins TRBV27 and TRBJ1-5, with D possibly matching TRBD1 (5 bases). Trimming stripped 5 bases from V and 6 bases from J, with 23 bases between. CDR3 length: 17 amino acids. Germline-derived CDR1 and CDR2 are MNHEY and SMNVEV (reference sequence). Here the CDR3 reads CASSLLSGKGMSQPQHF. The CDR3 DNA sequence: TGTGCCAGCAGTCTACTCTCAGGGAAGGGTATGAGTCAGCCCCAGCATTTT.

The CDR3 nucleotides read TGTGCCAGCAGCTCCCCACTAGCGGGAGGCTCCTACGAGCAGTACTTC. This encodes CASSSPLAGGSYEQYF. The genes are TRBV13 and TRBJ2-7, with 12 bases matching TRBD2. Germline V gene sequence: CDR1 PRHDT, CDR2 FYEKMQ (reference sequence). With V trimmed by 4 bases and J by 0 bases, 4 bases remained unmatched. The CDR3 spans 16 residues.

V and J are TRBV29-1 and TRBJ2-7, with a weak D call TRBD1 (6 bases). This CDR3 is 11 amino acids long. The germline CDR1 and CDR2 sequences are SQVTM and ANQGSEA. Trimming removed 7 bases at V and 5 bases at J, with 12 bases between. The CDR3 reads CSARDIHEQYF. CDR3 in DNA: TGCAGCGCTAGGGACATCCACGAGCAGTACTTC.

This chain links TRBV10-3 with TRBJ2-7; D could derive from TRBD1 or TRBD2 (6 bases each). The CDR3 length is 13 residues. CDR1 ENHRY and CDR2 SYGVKD come from the germline V gene. Trimming removed 11 bases from V and 6 bases from J, with 20 bases in between. As DNA, the CDR3 is TGTGCCGCCGGGGGTGGGGGGCTCGGCGAGCAGTACTTC. The encoded protein is CAAGGGGLGEQYF.